Presented here are 5 T cell receptor beta chains from one specimen sequenced in a study of identical twins. TCRdb processed the 5' RACE reads anew with MiXCR; each CDR3 protein has one entry. The sample records 1.5 million to 2 million distinct CDR3 sequences, less than 35% being singletons. Specimen: cord blood. Receptors were obtained from a newborn girl in good health.

This clonotype was counted a few times. The chain combines TRBV20-1 with TRBJ1-1, with D tentatively TRBD1 (6 bases). Trimming left V 3 bases short and J 1 base short, with 12 bases between. Germline V gene sequence: CDR1 DFQATT, CDR2 SNEGSKA (reference sequence). The CDR3 is 14 amino acids. In nucleotides, the CDR3 is TGCAGTGCTAGGCGGGGGGCGACGAACACTGAAGCTTTCTTT. As protein: CSARRGATNTEAFF.

With respect to this clonotype: This may stem from a read error, because a much larger clone lies one nucleotide away. This chain uses TRBV12-3 or TRBV12-4 with TRBJ2-3; 9 bases are a match to TRBD2. The junction had 10 bases not matched to a gene; V was cut back by 6 bases and J by 3 bases. There are 16 residues in the CDR3. Here the CDR3 reads CASRERLAVLTDTQYF. As DNA, the CDR3 is TGTGCCAGCAGGGAGAGACTAGCGGTATTGACAGATACGCAGTATTTT.

The gene calls are TRBV30 and TRBJ1-2; 7 bases agree with TRBD1. CDR3 length equals 13 residues. From germline, CDR1 is GTSNPN and CDR2 SVGIG (reference sequence). V gave up 4 bases and J gave up 2 bases; unmatched junction bases: 4. The CDR3 region is CAWNLDRNYGYTF. DNA of the CDR3: TGTGCCTGGAACCTGGACAGGAACTATGGCTACACCTTC.

Concerning this clonotype: At one end the junction does not follow the germline gene, possibly because of a read error. The gene calls are TRBV5-1 and TRBJ1-2, with D possibly TRBD1 on 5 matching bases. Germline CDR1 reads SGHRS; CDR2 reads YFSETQ. The CDR3 is made up of 14 amino acids. The CDR3 loop is CAGSLGRSLYGYTF. DNA of the CDR3: TGCGCCGGCAGCTTGGGGCGATCCCTCTATGGCTACACCTTC. Full variable domain (rest looked up from reference TRBV5-1 and TRBJ1-2): KAGVTQTPRYLIKTRGQQVTLSCSPISGHRSVSWYQQTPGQGLQFLFEYFSETQRNKGNFPGRFSGRQFSNSRSEMNVSTLELGDSALYLCAGSLGRSLYGYTFGSGTRLTVV.

This clonotype appeared a few times. This chain uses TRBV11-3 with TRBJ2-1; TRBD2 matches at 16 bases. The junction had 17 bases not matched to a gene; V was cut back by 5 bases and J by 7 bases. The CDR3 spans 20 residues. Germline CDR1 and CDR2: SGHNT and YENEEA. CDR3 in amino acids: CASSLSPGTSGRAVGNEQFF. The CDR3 region has the DNA TGTGCCAGCAGCCTATCTCCCGGGACTAGCGGGAGGGCCGTTGGGAATGAGCAGTTCTTC. Variable domain in full (rest from reference TRBV11-3 and TRBJ2-1): EAGVVQSPRYKIIEKKQPVAFWCNPISGHNTLYWYLQNLGQGPELLIRYENEEAVDDSQLPKDRFSAERLKGVDSTLKIQPAELGDSAVYLCASSLSPGTSGRAVGNEQFFGPGTRLTVL.